Described below is a single T cell receptor beta chain sequence and its context. Its target is unknown. TCRdb analysed the reads with MiXCR anew, one entry per CDR3 protein. The sample lists under 130,000 distinct CDR3 sequences, around 40% occurring once. This sample stems from a study of T cell repertoires in cytomegalovirus infection. Points from the study as a whole: The ex vivo response showed dominance by HLA-C-restricted CMV-specific TCR beta clonotypes.

V gave up 7 bases and J gave up 6 bases, with 12 bases separating them. This CDR3 spans 12 amino acids. CDR1 SGHVS and CDR2 FNYEAQ come from the germline V gene. J is TRBJ1-1 and V is TRBV7-6; D is possibly TRBD1 (5 bases). This specimen consisted of CD8+ T cells from cultured PBMCs, obtained from culture after CMV antigen stimulation. The TCR comes from a human donor in good health (CMV status not recorded). Some clones in this sample may be carry-over from other donors' samples. CDR3 protein: CASIGTRAEAFF. CDR3 nucleotides: TGTGCCAGCATCGGGACCCGCGCTGAAGCTTTCTTT. Full variable domain (rest looked up from reference TRBV7-6 and TRBJ1-1): GAGVSQSPRYKVTKRGQDVALRCDPISGHVSLYWYRQALGQGPEFLTYFNYEAQQDKSGLPNDRFSAERPEGSISTLTIQRTEQRDSAMYRCASIGTRAEAFFGQGTRLTVV.